This section outlines one TCR beta chain sequence together with its context. Its antigen is not identified. CDR3 length equals 16 residues. Trimming cost V 0 bases and J 2 bases; bases outside gene matches: 7. Germline CDR1 is ENHRY and CDR2 is SYGVKD. Study results and caveats: Greatest tumor Treg TCR overlap was with tumor naive CD4+ cells.

Full-length variable regions came from constant-region reverse primers plus semi-nested Nested Universal Primer A PCR. TCRdb re-called the 5' RACE reads with MiXCR, one entry per CDR3 protein. The sample includes around 30,000 distinct CDR3 sequences, approximately 24% of them seen just once. Sequencing was carried out using memory CD4+ T cells sorted from blood. Noted subset: memory CD4+ T cells, CD4+CD45RO+CD25-. This sequence joins TRBV10-3 and TRBJ2-7, with 7 bases lining up with TRBD2. The TCR was taken from a female donor with breast cancer. CDR3 in amino acids: CAISESGLAEAYEQYF. DNA of the CDR3: TGTGCCATCAGTGAGTCGGGGCTAGCGGAAGCCTACGAGCAGTACTTC.